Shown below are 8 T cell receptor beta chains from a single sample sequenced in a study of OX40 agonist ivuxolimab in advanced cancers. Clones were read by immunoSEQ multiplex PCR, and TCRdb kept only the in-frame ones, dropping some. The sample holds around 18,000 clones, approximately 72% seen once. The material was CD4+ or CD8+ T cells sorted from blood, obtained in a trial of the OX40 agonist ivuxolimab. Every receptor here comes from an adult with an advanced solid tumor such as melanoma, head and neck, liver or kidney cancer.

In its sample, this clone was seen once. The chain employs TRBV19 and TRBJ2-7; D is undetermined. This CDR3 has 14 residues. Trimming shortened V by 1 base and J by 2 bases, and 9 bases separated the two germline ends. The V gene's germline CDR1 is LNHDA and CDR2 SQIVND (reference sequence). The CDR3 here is CASSIGLATYEQYF. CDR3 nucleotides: TGTGCCAGTAGTATAGGTCTGGCGACCTACGAGCAGTACTTC.

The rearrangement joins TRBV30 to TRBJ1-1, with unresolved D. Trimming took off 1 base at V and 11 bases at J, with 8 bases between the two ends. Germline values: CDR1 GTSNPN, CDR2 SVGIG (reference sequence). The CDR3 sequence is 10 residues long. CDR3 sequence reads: CAWSDLGAFF. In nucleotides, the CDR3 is TGTGCCTGGAGTGACCTGGGGGCTTTCTTT.

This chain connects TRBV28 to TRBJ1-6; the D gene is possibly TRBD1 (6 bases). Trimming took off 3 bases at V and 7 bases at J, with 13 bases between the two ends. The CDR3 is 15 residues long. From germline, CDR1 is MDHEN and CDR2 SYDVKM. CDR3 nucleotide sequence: TGTGCCAGCAGTTTGTGGGGGGCGCGGAATTCACCCCTCCACTTT. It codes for CASSLWGARNSPLHF.

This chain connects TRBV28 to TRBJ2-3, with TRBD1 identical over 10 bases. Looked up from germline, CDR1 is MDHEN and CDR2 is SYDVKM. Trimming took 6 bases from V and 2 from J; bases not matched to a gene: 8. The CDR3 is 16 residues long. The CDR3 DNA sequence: TGTGCCAGCAGCTTCCGGGACAGGGGTAACACAGATACGCAGTATTTT. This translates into CASSFRDRGNTDTQYF.

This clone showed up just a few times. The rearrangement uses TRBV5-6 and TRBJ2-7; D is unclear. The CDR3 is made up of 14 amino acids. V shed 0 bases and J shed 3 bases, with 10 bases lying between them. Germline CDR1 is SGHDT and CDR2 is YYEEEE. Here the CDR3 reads CASSLGASVYEQYF. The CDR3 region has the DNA TGTGCCAGCAGCTTGGGTGCGTCCGTCTACGAGCAGTACTTC.

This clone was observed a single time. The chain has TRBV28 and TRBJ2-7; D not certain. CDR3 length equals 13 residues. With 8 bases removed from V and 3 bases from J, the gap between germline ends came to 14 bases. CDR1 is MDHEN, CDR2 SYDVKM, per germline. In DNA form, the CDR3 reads TGTGCCAGCTTGACACCTCTTCACTACGAGCAGTACTTC. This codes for CASLTPLHYEQYF.

CDR3 coding DNA: TGTGCCAGTAGTATCCTTCCGGGACAGGGGAGCGCTGAAGCTTTCTTT. Encoded protein: CASSILPGQGSAEAFF. The chain couples TRBV19 to TRBJ1-1, with 10 bases fitting TRBD1. The length of the CDR3 is 16 residues. Germline CDR1 is LNHDA and CDR2 is SQIVND (reference sequence). V was pared by 3 bases and J by 6 bases, with 10 bases of the junction left unmatched.

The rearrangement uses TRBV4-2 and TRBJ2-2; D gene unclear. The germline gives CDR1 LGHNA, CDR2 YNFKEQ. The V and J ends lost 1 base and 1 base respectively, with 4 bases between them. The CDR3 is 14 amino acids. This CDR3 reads CASSQGENTGELFF. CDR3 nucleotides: TGTGCCAGCAGCCAAGGGGAGAACACCGGGGAGCTGTTTTTT.